Following are 32 T cell receptor beta chains from one sample sequenced in a study of T-cell reconstitution after alpha-beta-depleted transplantation in children. Preparing the TCRbeta library involved the use of unique molecular identifiers. TCRdb passed the PCR reads through MiXCR, listing each CDR3 protein once. The sample lists around 400,000 distinct CDR3 sequences, about 20% occurring once. The starting material was PBMCs from the stem cell graft donor, obtained from the stem cell graft. All receptors derive from a human donor who donated a stem cell graft to a child with acute myeloid leukemia.

This clonotype has ten or more counts. The rearrangement links TRBV20-1 to TRBJ2-6, with TRBD2 identical over 9 bases. The trim removed 5 bases at V and 4 bases at J, leaving 3 bases unmatched. Germline CDR1 reads DFQATT; CDR2 reads SNEGSKA (reference sequence). The CDR3 has 14 residues. The CDR3 region has the DNA TGCAGTGCTCCTAGCGGGACCGGGGCCAACGTCCTGACTTTC. Translated: CSAPSGTGANVLTF.

This clonotype has ten or more counts. The chain couples TRBV20-1 to TRBJ2-1, with D unclear. Germline CDR1 reads DFQATT; CDR2 reads SNEGSKA (reference sequence). Trimming stripped 1 base from V and 0 bases from J, with 10 bases between. The length of the CDR3 is 15 residues. CDR3 nucleotides: TGCAGTGCTAGAGGCCAGACACTCTCCTACAATGAGCAGTTCTTC. Translation gives CSARGQTLSYNEQFF.

This clonotype has ten or more counts. This rearrangement joins TRBV12-3 or TRBV12-4 to TRBJ1-5; D not resolved. CDR3 length: 12 amino acids. Trimming cost V 7 bases and J 0 bases, with 4 bases left between them. The CDR3 spells CASTYSNQPQHF. CDR3 bases: TGTGCCAGCACCTATAGCAATCAGCCCCAGCATTTT.

The rearrangement uses TRBV4-3 and TRBJ2-5; D possibly corresponds to TRBD1 (5 bases). The V end was cut by 4 bases, the J end by 1 base, with 13 bases between. This CDR3 is 15 amino acids long. Germline CDR1 LGHNA, CDR2 YSLEER. The CDR3: CASSRAVGRQETQYF. CDR3 coding DNA: TGCGCCAGCAGCCGGGCGGTGGGGCGCCAAGAGACCCAGTACTTC.

Ten or more counts support this clonotype. This rearrangement joins TRBV20-1 to TRBJ2-1; D gene ambiguous. Germline assignment: CDR1 DFQATT and CDR2 SNEGSKA (reference sequence). This CDR3 has 11 amino acids. Trimming removed 6 bases from V and 15 bases from J, with 18 bases in between. This CDR3 is CSAPPGLVPFF. The CDR3 bases are TGCAGTGCCCCTCCTGGGCTAGTTCCGTTCTTC.

The rearrangement links TRBV25-1 to TRBJ2-2; 8 bases align to TRBD1. V shed 2 bases, J shed 1 base, and the junction held 3 bases outside the gene matches. CDR1 is MGHDK and CDR2 is SYGVNS in the germline V gene. This CDR3 is built from 16 residues. The CDR3, as DNA: TGTGCCAGCAGTGAAGGGGACAGGAGGAACACCGGGGAGCTGTTTTTT. Translation gives CASSEGDRRNTGELFF.

This clonotype was detected ten times or more. As DNA, the CDR3 is TGTGCCAGCAGTTCCCGACAGGGGCACGATGAGCAGTTCTTC. Translation: CASSSRQGHDEQFF. The chain uses TRBV12-3 or TRBV12-4 and TRBJ2-1; TRBD1 matches 8 bases. J was trimmed by 8 bases and V by 4 bases; bases with no gene match: 7. The CDR3 sequence is 14 residues long.

The chain couples TRBV18 to TRBJ2-1, with TRBD1 matching over 9 bases. The CDR3 runs to 15 residues. V shed 0 bases and J 6 bases; nucleotides not matched to a gene: 3. The germline V gene has CDR1 KGHSH and CDR2 LQKENI. CDR3 residues: CASSPPGQGFNEQFF. CDR3 nucleotides: TGTGCCAGCTCACCACCGGGACAGGGTTTCAATGAGCAGTTCTTC.

This clonotype appeared a single time. The chain joins TRBV7-2 to TRBJ2-4; D is unresolved. Germline lookup yields CDR1 SGHTA and CDR2 FQGNSA. The CDR3 has 15 residues. V dropped 3 bases and J dropped 0 bases, with 9 bases sitting between them. CDR3 protein: CASSLARLAKNIQYF. In nucleotides, the CDR3 is TGTGCCAGCAGCTTGGCCAGATTAGCCAAAAACATTCAGTACTTC.

This clonotype was counted between two and nine times. The rearrangement links TRBV20-1 to TRBJ1-1; TRBD1 might be the D (6 bases). CDR3 size: 16 residues. Trimming stripped 6 bases from V and 2 bases from J, with 22 bases between. Germline CDR1 is DFQATT and CDR2 is SNEGSKA (reference sequence). CDR3 amino acids: CSAVPTGQPFNTEAFF. The CDR3 bases are TGCAGTGCCGTACCCACGGGACAACCTTTCAACACTGAAGCTTTCTTT.

This clonotype appeared once. The chain has TRBV2 and TRBJ1-4; D uncertain. CDR1 is SNHLY, CDR2 FYNNEI, per germline. The CDR3 extends over 13 amino acids. Trimming shortened V by 3 bases and J by 9 bases, and 11 bases separated the two germline ends. The DNA of the CDR3 is TGTGCCAGCAGTGACAGACGAATGAAAAAACTGTTTTTT. Translated: CASSDRRMKKLFF.

The chain carries TRBV20-1 and TRBJ2-1, with 11 bases matching TRBD2. The CDR3 covers 15 residues. V shed 3 bases, J shed 4 bases, and the junction held 5 bases outside the gene matches. CDR1 and CDR2 from the germline V gene are DFQATT and SNEGSKA (reference sequence). The CDR3 loop reads CSASASGRSYNEQFF. The CDR3 DNA reads as TGCAGTGCTAGCGCTAGCGGGAGGTCTTACAATGAGCAGTTCTTC.

V is TRBV5-6 and J is TRBJ2-5, with TRBD2 as a possible D gene (6 bases). Per the germline V gene, CDR1 is SGHDT and CDR2 is YYEEEE. The CDR3 covers 16 residues. V lost 0 bases and J lost 5, with 17 bases in between. In DNA form, the CDR3 reads TGTGCCAGCAGCTTGGATCACGGGGCGGGACGGGAGACCCAGTACTTC. It encodes CASSLDHGAGRETQYF.

The chain links TRBV28 to TRBJ1-5; no definite D call. V was pared by 6 bases and J by 4 bases, with 10 bases between. There are 13 residues in the CDR3. Germline CDR1 and CDR2: MDHEN and SYDVKM. The CDR3 coding sequence is TGTGCCAGCAGGGTACAGCCAAATCAGCCCCAGCATTTT. Amino acids: CASRVQPNQPQHF.

There are a few counts of this clonotype. CDR3 residues: CASSTQYSPGSTDTQYF. CDR3 coding DNA: TGTGCCAGCAGCACCCAATACAGCCCGGGTAGCACAGATACGCAGTATTTT. The V and J genes are TRBV7-3 and TRBJ2-3; D remains unclear. Germline V gives CDR1 SGHTA, CDR2 FQGTGA. V lost 5 bases and J 0 bases, leaving 18 bases between the germline ends. This CDR3 is 17 amino acids long. Filled out from reference TRBV7-3 and TRBJ2-3, the complete variable domain reads GAGVSQTPSNKVTEKGKYVELRCDPISGHTALYWYRQSLGQGPEFLIYFQGTGAADDSGLPNDRFFAVRPEGSVSTLKIQRTERGDSAVYLCASSTQYSPGSTDTQYFGPGTRLTVL.

This clonotype was observed a handful of times. The V gene is TRBV12-3 or TRBV12-4, the J gene TRBJ2-3, with 14 bases matching TRBD2. The CDR3 length is 16 residues. Trimming at V came to 3 bases and at J to 6 bases, leaving 5 bases not matched to a gene. The CDR3 DNA sequence: TGTGCCAGCAGTTTGACTAGCGGGAGGGCCTCTGATACGCAGTATTTT. It specifies CASSLTSGRASDTQYF.

This clonotype was seen more than once but under ten times. Relative to the germline gene, one junction end is altered; a read error may explain this. CDR3 amino acids: CASSQTGGANEKLFF. The CDR3 DNA reads as TGTGCTAGCAGCCAAACAGGGGGCGCGAATGAAAAACTGTTTTTT. The chain joins TRBV7-7 to TRBJ1-4; 9 bases are a match to TRBD1. CDR3 length: 15 amino acids. Germline-derived CDR1 and CDR2 are SSHAT and FNYEAQ (reference sequence).

The chain recombines TRBV6-1 with TRBJ1-5; D gene ambiguous. V shed 6 bases and J shed 7 bases, with 16 bases lying between them. CDR1 MNHNS and CDR2 SASEGT come from the germline V gene. The CDR3 is 14 residues long. The CDR3 DNA follows: TGTGCCAGCAGCCCCCTCCAGAGGCAGCAGCCCCAGCATTTT. Residues: CASSPLQRQQPQHF.

J is TRBJ2-5 and V is TRBV20-1; 14 bases fit TRBD2. The trim removed 6 bases at V and 5 bases at J, leaving 8 bases unmatched. The CDR3 extends over 15 amino acids. CDR1 is DFQATT, CDR2 SNEGSKA, per germline (reference sequence). CDR3 nucleotide sequence: TGCAGTGCCCGGACTAGCGGGAGGCTCCGGGAGACCCAGTACTTC. Residues: CSARTSGRLRETQYF.

This clonotype was recorded many times. This chain joins TRBV18 and TRBJ2-3; weak D call: TRBD2 (6 bases). The CDR3 has 15 amino acids. The ends were cut back, 3 bases at V and 6 bases at J, with 16 bases in the middle. The germline gives CDR1 KGHSH, CDR2 LQKENI. The DNA for the CDR3 is TGTGCCAGCTCACCCCCAGCGGGCAGCCATGATACGCAGTATTTT. This codes for CASSPPAGSHDTQYF.

The chain combines TRBV20-1 with TRBJ1-1, with no clear D. V was shortened by 1 base and J by 6 bases, with 9 bases between the two germline ends. In germline, CDR1 is DFQATT, CDR2 SNEGSKA (reference sequence). The length of the CDR3 is 12 residues. The CDR3 region is CSARALGAEAFF. CDR3 bases: TGCAGTGCTAGAGCCCTTGGGGCTGAAGCTTTCTTT.

Many counts were recorded for this clonotype. V usage is TRBV5-6 and J usage is TRBJ2-3; TRBD1 matches at 8 bases. J lost 8 bases, V lost 4 bases, and 9 bases had no gene match. This CDR3 is 14 amino acids long. Germline assignment: CDR1 SGHDT and CDR2 YYEEEE. For the CDR3, the DNA is TGTGCCAGCAGCCTGACAGGGGCAGGAGGTACGCAGTATTTT. It is translated as CASSLTGAGGTQYF.

The V call is TRBV6-5, the J call TRBJ1-1; D is ambiguous. Germline lookup yields CDR1 MNHEY and CDR2 SVGAGI. V lost 0 bases to trimming and J lost 0 bases, with 5 bases between them. This CDR3 region has 14 residues. DNA of the CDR3: TGTGCCAGCAGTTACTCTAACCTGAACACTGAAGCTTTCTTT. It translates to CASSYSNLNTEAFF.

The V call is TRBV5-6, the J call TRBJ2-7; D gene ambiguous. CDR3 size: 14 residues. Germline V gene data show CDR1 as SGHDT and CDR2 as YYEEEE. The V end was cut by 1 base, the J end by 1 base, with 9 bases between. The CDR3 loop reads CASSLFTTSYEQYF. CDR3 nucleotide sequence: TGTGCCAGCAGCTTGTTCACAACTTCCTACGAGCAGTACTTC. The entire variable domain, with the rest obtained from reference TRBV5-6 and TRBJ2-7, is as follows: DAGVTQSPTHLIKTRGQQVTLRCSPKSGHDTVSWYQQALGQGPQFIFQYYEEEERQRGNFPDRFSGHQFPNYSSELNVNALLLGDSALYLCASSLFTTSYEQYFGPGTRLTVT.

In this sample, this clonotype turned up a few times. The chain recombines TRBV20-1 with TRBJ2-1; 11 nucleotides agree with TRBD2. Germline V lookup: CDR1 DFQATT, CDR2 SNEGSKA (reference sequence). This CDR3 spans 16 amino acids. V lost 0 bases, J lost 6 bases, and 7 bases stayed unmatched. In DNA form, the CDR3 reads TGCAGTGCTAGAGACGCACTAGCGGGAGATACCAATGAGCAGTTCTTC. It specifies CSARDALAGDTNEQFF.

The rearrangement links TRBV28 to TRBJ2-1; TRBD2 agrees at 8 bases. The CDR3 is made up of 15 amino acids. Trimming cost V 6 bases and J 6 bases; bases outside gene matches: 10. The V gene's germline CDR1 is MDHEN and CDR2 SYDVKM. In nucleotides, the CDR3 is TGTGCCAGCAGAATACCGGGACTAGTACGCAATGAGCAGTTCTTC. It encodes CASRIPGLVRNEQFF.

This clonotype has more than one count but fewer than ten. J is TRBJ2-2 and V is TRBV20-1; D is ambiguous. Trimming stripped 0 bases from V and 1 base from J, with 3 bases between. This CDR3 has 13 amino acids. In germline, CDR1 is DFQATT, CDR2 SNEGSKA (reference sequence). CDR3 amino acids: CSAREENTGELFF. The CDR3 DNA follows: TGCAGTGCTAGAGAGGAGAACACCGGGGAGCTGTTTTTT.

Only a few counts were recorded for this clonotype. Germline and junction disagree at one end, which may indicate a read error. The chain combines TRBV7-2 with TRBJ2-5; 14 bases line up with TRBD2. The germline gives CDR1 SGHTA, CDR2 FQGNSA. CDR3 length: 13 amino acids. The CDR3 nucleotides are TGTGCCAGCAGCTTAACGACTAGCGGGAGGGCCTTCTTC. It is translated as CASSLTTSGRAFF.

V gene TRBV12-3 or TRBV12-4 combines with J gene TRBJ1-5; D gene uncertain. The V end lost 3 bases, the J end lost 2 bases, and 11 bases lay between the germline ends. The CDR3 contains 15 residues. Written as DNA, the CDR3 is TGTGCCAGCAGTTTTTTTCCCGGGGGCAATCAGCCCCAGCATTTT. Its protein product is CASSFFPGGNQPQHF.

This clonotype occurred a few times. The V gene is TRBV11-2, the J gene TRBJ2-3, with D perhaps assigned TRBD1 or TRBD2 (5 bases each). The CDR3 contains 16 residues. Trimming left V 1 base short and J 4 bases short, with 15 bases between. CDR1 is SGHAT and CDR2 is FQNNGV in the germline V gene. CDR3 sequence (DNA): TGTGCCAGCAGCTTAGTTCCAGGGAGAAGGTCAGATACGCAGTATTTT. It translates to CASSLVPGRRSDTQYF.

V gene TRBV7-8 combines with J gene TRBJ2-2, with 11 bases aligning to TRBD2. The CDR3 extends over 15 amino acids. With V trimmed by 6 bases and J by 5 bases, 5 bases remained unmatched. Germline V CDR1 and CDR2: SGHVS, FQNEAQ. In DNA form, the CDR3 reads TGTGCCAGCAGATACGGGACTAGCGGAACCGGGGAGCTGTTTTTT. Translating gives CASRYGTSGTGELFF. Full variable domain (remainder filled in from reference TRBV7-8 and TRBJ2-2): GAGVSQSPRYKVAKRGQDVALRCDPISGHVSLFWYQQALGQGPEFLTYFQNEAQLDKSGLPSDRFFAERPEGSVSTLKIQRTQQEDSAVYLCASRYGTSGTGELFFGEGSRLTVL.

This clonotype was detected a few times. This chain joins TRBV20-1 and TRBJ2-3, with D unclear. V was pared by 0 bases and J by 1 base, with 11 bases between. Germline V gene lookup returns CDR1 DFQATT and CDR2 SNEGSKA (reference sequence). This CDR3 is 15 amino acids long. The CDR3 coding sequence is TGCAGTGCTAGAGATCAGAGTAGAGGCACAGATACGCAGTATTTT. Its translation is CSARDQSRGTDTQYF.